This TCR beta chain was obtained from a study of T cell repertoires and HLA-DP antigens. Across the study: Alloreactive CD4+ T cells targeted HLA-DP on transduced HeLa. Donors were two male and one female, aged 18-to-29 to 60-to-69. Average DNA input: roughly 230 ng for CD137+CD4+ sorts, approximately 1,100 ng pre-culture.

Primers targeted 54 TRBV and 13 TRBJ segments. Repertoires were generated with immunoSEQ multiplex PCR, while TCRdb's copy carries only in-frame clones and drops some. The data contain approximately 86,000 clones, around nine tenths of them singletons. The CDR3 covers 13 residues. Germline CDR1 KGHSH, CDR2 LQKENI. With 6 bases removed from V and 5 bases from J, the gap between germline ends came to 13 bases. On this clone itself: Its specificity is not known.

The sequencing sample was made of CD4+ T cells from PBMCs. The TCR originated in a man aged 50 to 59 in good health and CMV-seronegative. The V call is TRBV18, the J call TRBJ2-5; D possibly matches TRBD1 or TRBD2 (5 bases each). CDR3 sequence: CASSAGRGETQYF. CDR3 coding DNA: TGTGCCAGCTCGGCAGGGAGAGGGGAGACCCAGTACTTC.